This T cell receptor (beta chain) was observed in a study of shared clonotypes between healthy human individuals. Germline lookup yields CDR1 SGHRS and CDR2 YFSETQ. The CDR3 runs to 15 residues. V lost 4 bases and J lost 1, with 9 bases in between. The study, taken as a whole, reports: Sampling used blood alone; tissue repertoires probably differ.

Comment on this clone: Its target is not known.

Sequenced by immunoSEQ multiplex PCR; TCRdb stores in-frame clones only, minus some. The sample consists of 450,000 to 500,000 clones, around 78% of them appearing once. This clonotype was obtained from a woman between 40 and 50 years old in good health. Some clones in this sample may be carry-over from other donors' samples. The sample consisted of PBMCs. The rearrangement uses TRBV5-1 and TRBJ2-6; no clear D. CDR3 coding DNA: TGCGCCAGCAGCAACGCACAGTCTGGGGCCAACGTCCTGACTTTC. This codes for CASSNAQSGANVLTF.